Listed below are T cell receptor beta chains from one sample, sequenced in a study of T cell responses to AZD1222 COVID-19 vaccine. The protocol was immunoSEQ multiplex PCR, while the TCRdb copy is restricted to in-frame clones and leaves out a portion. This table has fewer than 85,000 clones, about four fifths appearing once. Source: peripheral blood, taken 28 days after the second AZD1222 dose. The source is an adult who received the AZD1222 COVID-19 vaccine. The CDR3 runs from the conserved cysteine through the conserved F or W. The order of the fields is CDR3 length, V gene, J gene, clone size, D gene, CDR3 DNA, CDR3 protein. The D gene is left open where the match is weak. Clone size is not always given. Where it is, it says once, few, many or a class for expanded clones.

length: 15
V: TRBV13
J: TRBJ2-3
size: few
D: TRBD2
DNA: TGTGCCAGCACCCCCGGGACTAGCGGATCAGATACGCAGTATTTT
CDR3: CASTPGTSGSDTQYF

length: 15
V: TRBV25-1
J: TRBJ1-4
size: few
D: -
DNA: TGTGCCAGCAGTGCCCAGGGGTTGCCTAATGAAAAACTGTTTTTT
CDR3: CASSAQGLPNEKLFF

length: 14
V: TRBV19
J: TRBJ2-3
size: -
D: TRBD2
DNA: TGTGCCAGTAGTCCCACTAGCGGGACAGATACGCAGTATTTT
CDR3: CASSPTSGTDTQYF

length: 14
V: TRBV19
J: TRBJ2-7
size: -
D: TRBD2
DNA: TGTGCCAGTAGTATCCAGCGGGGCGCCTACGAGCAGTACTTC
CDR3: CASSIQRGAYEQYF

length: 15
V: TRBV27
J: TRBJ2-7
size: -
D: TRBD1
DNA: TGTGCCAGCAGCCACCGGGACAGGGACTTTTACGAGCAGTACTTC
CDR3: CASSHRDRDFYEQYF

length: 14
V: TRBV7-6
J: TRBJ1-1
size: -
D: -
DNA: TGTGCCAGCAGCTCCAACTTACGGGGATATGAAGCTTTCTTT
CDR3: CASSSNLRGYEAFF

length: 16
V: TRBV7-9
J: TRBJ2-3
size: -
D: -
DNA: TGTGCCAGCAGCTCCTCCACCGTCGGCCTCTTAGATACGCAGTATTTT
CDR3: CASSSSTVGLLDTQYF

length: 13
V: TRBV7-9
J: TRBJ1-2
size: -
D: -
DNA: TGTGCCAGCAGCAAAGTGGGGGGCTATGGCTACACCTTC
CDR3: CASSKVGGYGYTF

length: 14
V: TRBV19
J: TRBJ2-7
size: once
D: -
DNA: TGTGCCAGTAGTGAACAGGGTTTCGCCTACGAGCAGTACTTC
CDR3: CASSEQGFAYEQYF

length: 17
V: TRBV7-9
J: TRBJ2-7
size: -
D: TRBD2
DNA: TGTGCCAGCAGCTTCGAGATCGGACTAGCGGACACCTACGAGCAGTACTTC
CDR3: CASSFEIGLADTYEQYF

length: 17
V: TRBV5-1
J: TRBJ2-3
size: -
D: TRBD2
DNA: TGCGCCAGCAGCTTGGAGCGGGACCTCTATAACACAGATACGCAGTATTTT
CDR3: CASSLERDLYNTDTQYF

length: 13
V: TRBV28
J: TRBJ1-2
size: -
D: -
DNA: TGTGCCAGCAGTTTTGGACTCCCTCGGGACTACACCTTC
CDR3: CASSFGLPRDYTF

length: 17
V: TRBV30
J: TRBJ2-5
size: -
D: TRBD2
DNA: TGTGCCTGGAGTGTACGAGGACTAGCGGGAGGGTCGGAGACCCAGTACTTC
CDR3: CAWSVRGLAGGSETQYF

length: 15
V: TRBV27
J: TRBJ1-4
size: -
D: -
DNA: TGTGCCAGCAGGGTCCTGGGGGGTACTAATGAAAAACTGTTTTTT
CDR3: CASRVLGGTNEKLFF

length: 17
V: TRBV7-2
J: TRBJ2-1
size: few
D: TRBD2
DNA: TGTGCCAGCAGCTTAGCTGTGGGACTAGCGGCTTTAGGTGAGCAGTTCTTC
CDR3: CASSLAVGLAALGEQFF

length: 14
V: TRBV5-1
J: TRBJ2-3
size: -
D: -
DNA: TGCGCCAGCAAAGGGGGAGTCATTACAGATACGCAGTATTTT
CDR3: CASKGGVITDTQYF

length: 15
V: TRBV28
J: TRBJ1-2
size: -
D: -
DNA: TGTGCCAGCAGCCCCGCGGCACTGAATAACTATGGCTACACCTTC
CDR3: CASSPAALNNYGYTF

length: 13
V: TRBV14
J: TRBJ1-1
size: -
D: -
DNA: TGTGCCAGCAGCCAAGATTATAATACTGAAGCTTTCTTT
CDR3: CASSQDYNTEAFF

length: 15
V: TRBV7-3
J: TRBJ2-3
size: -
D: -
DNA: TGTGCCAGCAGCTTATGGTTGCGGAGCACAGATACGCAGTATTTT
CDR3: CASSLWLRSTDTQYF

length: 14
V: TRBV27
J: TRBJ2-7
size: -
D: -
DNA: TGTGCCAGCAGCTTAGGACAGATCCACTACGAGCAGTACTTC
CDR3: CASSLGQIHYEQYF

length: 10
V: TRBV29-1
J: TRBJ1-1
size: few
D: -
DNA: TGCAGCGTTGAGAACACTGAAGCTTTCTTT
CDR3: CSVENTEAFF

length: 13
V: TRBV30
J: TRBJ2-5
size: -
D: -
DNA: TGTGCCTGGGGTCGAGGGGGTTGGGAGACCCAGTACTTC
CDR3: CAWGRGGWETQYF

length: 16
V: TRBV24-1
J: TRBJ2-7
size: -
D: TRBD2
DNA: TGTGCCACTAAACCCGTAGCGGGAGTAATCGGTAACGAGCAGTACTTC
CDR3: CATKPVAGVIGNEQYF

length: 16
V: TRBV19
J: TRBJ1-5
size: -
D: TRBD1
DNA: TGTGCCAGTAGTACAACCGGGACAGGGTTGAATCAGCCCCAGCATTTT
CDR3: CASSTTGTGLNQPQHF

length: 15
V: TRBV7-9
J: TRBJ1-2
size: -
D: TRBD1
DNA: TGTGCCAGCAGCTTAGCCCGGACAGGGAGGGATGGCTACACCTTC
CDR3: CASSLARTGRDGYTF

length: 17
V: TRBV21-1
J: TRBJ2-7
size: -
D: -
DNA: TGTGCCAGCAGCAAACGGGGTGGGACAGGACAATCCTACGAGCAGTACTTC
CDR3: CASSKRGGTGQSYEQYF

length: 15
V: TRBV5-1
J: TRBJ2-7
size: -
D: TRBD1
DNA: TGCGCCAGCAGCGTAAACCCGGGACAGAAATACGAGCAGTACTTC
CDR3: CASSVNPGQKYEQYF

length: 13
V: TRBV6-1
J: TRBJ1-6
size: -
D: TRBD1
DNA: TGTGCCACCCGACAGGGTTCTAATTCACCCCTCCACTTT
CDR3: CATRQGSNSPLHF

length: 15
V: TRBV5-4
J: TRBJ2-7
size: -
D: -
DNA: TGTGCCAGCAGCTCACACTCAGGGGGGTACTACGAGCAGTACTTC
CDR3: CASSSHSGGYYEQYF

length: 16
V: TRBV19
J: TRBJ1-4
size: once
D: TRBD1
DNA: TGTGCCAGTAGAGACAGGGGGAGCAGGGGTAATGAAAAACTGTTTTTT
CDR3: CASRDRGSRGNEKLFF

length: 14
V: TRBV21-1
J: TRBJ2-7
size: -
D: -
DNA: TGTGCCAGCAGCAGCATGGACAGGGGATACGAGCAGTACTTC
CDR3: CASSSMDRGYEQYF

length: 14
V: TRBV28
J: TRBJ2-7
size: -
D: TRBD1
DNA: TGTGCCAGCAGCCTTGGGGACAGGGGGTCCGAGCAGTACTTC
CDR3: CASSLGDRGSEQYF

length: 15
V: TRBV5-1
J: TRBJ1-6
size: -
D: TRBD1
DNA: TGCGCCAGCCGCAAGATGGGACAGGGCGATTCACCCCTCCACTTT
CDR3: CASRKMGQGDSPLHF

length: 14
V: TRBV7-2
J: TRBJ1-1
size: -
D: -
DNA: TGTGCCAGCAGCTTTGGTGGTGCGGGCACTGAAGCTTTCTTT
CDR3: CASSFGGAGTEAFF

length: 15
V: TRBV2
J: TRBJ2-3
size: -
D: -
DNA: TGTGCCAGCAGTGACCCCACATCTAGCACAGATACGCAGTATTTT
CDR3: CASSDPTSSTDTQYF

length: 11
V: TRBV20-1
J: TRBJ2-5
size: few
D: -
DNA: TGCAGTGCTGCGACGAAAGAGACCCAGTACTTC
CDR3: CSAATKETQYF

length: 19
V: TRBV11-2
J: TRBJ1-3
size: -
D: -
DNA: TGTGCCAGCAGCCTTGGGGAATGGGGGGGTCCCGAGAGCGGAAACACCATATATTTT
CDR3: CASSLGEWGGPESGNTIYF

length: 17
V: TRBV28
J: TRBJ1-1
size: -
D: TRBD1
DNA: TGTGCCAGCAGTTTAATGCCGGGACAGGGGCCGAACACTGAAGCTTTCTTT
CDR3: CASSLMPGQGPNTEAFF

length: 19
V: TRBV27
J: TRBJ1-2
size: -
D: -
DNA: TGTGCCAGCAGTTTAAAAAGCGGGACTACTAAACACCAGAACTATGGCTACACCTTC
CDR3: CASSLKSGTTKHQNYGYTF

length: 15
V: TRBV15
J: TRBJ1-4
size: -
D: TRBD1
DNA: TGTGCCACCAGCAGCCCGGGACAGGGAATTGAAAAACTGTTTTTT
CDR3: CATSSPGQGIEKLFF

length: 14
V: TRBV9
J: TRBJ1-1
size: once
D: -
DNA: TGTGCCAGCAGCGTAGCTGGACCGAACACTGAAGCTTTCTTT
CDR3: CASSVAGPNTEAFF

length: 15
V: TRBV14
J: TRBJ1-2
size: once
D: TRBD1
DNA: TGTGCCAGCAGCCAGACAGGGGACAGTCGAAGAGGCTACACCTTC
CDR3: CASSQTGDSRRGYTF

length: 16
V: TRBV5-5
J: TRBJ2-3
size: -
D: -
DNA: TGTGCCAGCAATCCCGGACGTTACAGACTCACAGATACGCAGTATTTT
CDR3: CASNPGRYRLTDTQYF

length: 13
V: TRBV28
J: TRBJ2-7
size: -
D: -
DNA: TGTGCCAACAACGGGACTCAATGCTACGAGCAGTACTTC
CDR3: CANNGTQCYEQYF

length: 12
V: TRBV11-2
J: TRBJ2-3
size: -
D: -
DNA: TGTGCCAGCAGCTTATCGCTAGATACGCAGTATTTT
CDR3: CASSLSLDTQYF

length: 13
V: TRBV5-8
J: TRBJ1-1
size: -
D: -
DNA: TGTGCCAGCAGCGCGGAGGGGTATAGCGTAGCTTTCTTT
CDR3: CASSAEGYSVAFF

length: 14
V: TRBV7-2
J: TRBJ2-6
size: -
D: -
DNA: TGTGCCAGCAGCTTAAATCCTGGGGCCAACGTCCTGACTTTC
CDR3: CASSLNPGANVLTF

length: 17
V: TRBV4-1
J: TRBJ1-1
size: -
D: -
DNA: TGCGCCAGCAGCCAAGCCGGAAAAGGGGACTTAGGCACTGAAGCTTTCTTT
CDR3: CASSQAGKGDLGTEAFF

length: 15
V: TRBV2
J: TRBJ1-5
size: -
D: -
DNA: TGTGCCAGCAGGAGAACGGACAGCGCTAATCAGCCCCAGCATTTT
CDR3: CASRRTDSANQPQHF

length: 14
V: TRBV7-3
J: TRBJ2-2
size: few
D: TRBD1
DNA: TGTGCCAGCACCCTTTCAGGGGGCGCCGGGGAGCTGTTTTTT
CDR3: CASTLSGGAGELFF

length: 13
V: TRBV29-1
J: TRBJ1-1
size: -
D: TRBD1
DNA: TGCAGCGTTGAAGTTACAGGGGACACTGAAGCTTTCTTT
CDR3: CSVEVTGDTEAFF

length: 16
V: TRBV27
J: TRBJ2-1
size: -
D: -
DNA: TGTGCCAGCAGTTTATCGTTCGGGGGCCCCGTCTCTGAGCAGTTCTTC
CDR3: CASSLSFGGPVSEQFF

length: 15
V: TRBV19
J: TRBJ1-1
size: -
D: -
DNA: TGTGCCAGTAGTAGCCCCATCGGTACGTACACTGAAGCTTTCTTT
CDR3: CASSSPIGTYTEAFF

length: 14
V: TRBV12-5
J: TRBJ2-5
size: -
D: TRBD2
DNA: TGTGCTAGTGGTTTGGGACTAGCGTTGGAGACCCAGTACTTC
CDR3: CASGLGLALETQYF

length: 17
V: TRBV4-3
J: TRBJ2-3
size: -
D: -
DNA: TGCGCCAGCAGCCAGGCTAACAGGGGACTGCACACAGATACGCAGTATTTT
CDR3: CASSQANRGLHTDTQYF

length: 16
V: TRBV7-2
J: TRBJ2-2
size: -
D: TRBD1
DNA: TGTGCCAGCAGCAAACCGGGACAGGGGAACACCGGGGAGCTGTTTTTT
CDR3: CASSKPGQGNTGELFF

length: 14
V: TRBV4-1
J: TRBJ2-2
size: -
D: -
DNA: TGCGCCAGCAGCCAACCCCCTCAGTCCGGGGAGCTGTTTTTT
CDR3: CASSQPPQSGELFF

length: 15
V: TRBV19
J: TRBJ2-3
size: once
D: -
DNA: TGTGCCAGTAGTACCCAGGGGTCTTACACAGATACGCAGTATTTT
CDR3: CASSTQGSYTDTQYF

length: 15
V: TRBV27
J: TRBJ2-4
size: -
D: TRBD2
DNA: TGTGCCAGCAGTTCCCTGACGACTAGCGGGAAAACGGAGTACTTC
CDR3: CASSSLTTSGKTEYF